This T cell receptor (beta chain) was recorded in a study of shared T cell receptors in the human thymus. Using immunoSEQ multiplex PCR, the repertoire was profiled, and TCRdb retains in-frame clones only, with some absent. Of 720,000 or so clones listed, 80% to 90% were seen once; the top ten hold over 0.008%. J lost 3 bases, V lost 4 bases, and 15 bases had no gene match. Germline CDR1 and CDR2: SGHNT and YYREEE (reference sequence). The CDR3 covers 18 residues. The data were also submitted as part of a second study, on human thymus T cells. That investigation notes: The thymus tissue came from resections taken during corrective heart surgery. Usage of V and J genes appeared biased in thymic and blood repertoires.

The rearrangement joins TRBV5-4 to TRBJ2-3; 9 nucleotides line up with TRBD1. This TCR was sampled from a girl under three years old with a congenital heart defect. Material: thymocytes. The CDR3 bases are TGTGCCAGCAGCGGGACGGACAGGGGCAGCCCGGGGACAGATACGCAGTATTTT. Translating gives CASSGTDRGSPGTDTQYF.